The 19 T cell receptor beta chains listed next were all sequenced from one sample in a study of T cell changes during pregnancy in multiple sclerosis. TCRdb keeps only in-frame clones here, not all; method: immunoSEQ multiplex PCR. Seen here are some 56,000 clones, 90% to 95% observed once, and the top ten hold 2.8%. This material consisted of peripheral blood, taken in the third trimester of pregnancy. These TCRs come from a female donor in good health, enrolled as a control in a pregnancy study.

The sample holds one count of this clone. The chain couples TRBV5-6 to TRBJ2-1; 9 bases are shared with TRBD1. The germline V gene encodes CDR1 SGHDT and CDR2 YYEEEE. This CDR3 contains 14 residues. With 4 bases clipped from V and 8 bases from J, the junction kept 7 bases outside the gene matches. CDR3 region: CASSGTGTQDEQFF. CDR3 DNA: TGTGCCAGCAGCGGGACAGGGACCCAGGATGAGCAGTTCTTC.

The chain combines TRBV5-6 with TRBJ2-2, with 9 bases identical to TRBD1. With V trimmed by 2 bases and J by 5 bases, 4 bases remained unmatched. The CDR3 spans 15 residues. Looked up from germline, CDR1 is SGHDT and CDR2 is YYEEEE. The CDR3 protein is CASSFGTGRTGELFF. The CDR3 DNA follows: TGTGCCAGCAGCTTTGGGACAGGGAGGACCGGGGAGCTGTTTTTT.

The rearrangement uses TRBV27 and TRBJ1-1, with a weak D call TRBD1 (5 bases). V lost 4 bases and J lost 2, with 14 bases in between. Germline assignment: CDR1 MNHEY and CDR2 SMNVEV (reference sequence). The CDR3 sequence is 15 residues long. The CDR3 sequence is CASSSPAGGNTEAFF. The CDR3 DNA sequence: TGTGCCAGCAGTTCCCCTGCGGGGGGAAACACTGAAGCTTTCTTT.

The CDR3 loop reads CASSPQLTGELFF. The CDR3 nucleotides read TGTGCCAGTAGTCCACAGCTCACCGGGGAGCTGTTTTTT. The rearrangement joins TRBV19 to TRBJ2-2; no definite D call. The CDR3 contains 13 residues. Germline loops: CDR1 LNHDA, CDR2 SQIVND (reference sequence). Between the trimmed V and J ends, which lost 5 bases and 4 bases, there was a span of 8 bases.

J is TRBJ2-7 and V is TRBV5-6; tentative D call: TRBD2 (7 bases). The CDR3 is 13 amino acids. From germline, CDR1 is SGHDT and CDR2 YYEEEE. Trimming pared 7 bases from V and 3 bases from J, leaving 14 bases between. The CDR3 DNA sequence: TGTGCCAGCGGCTGGGAGGGGGGCTACGAGCAGTACTTC. As protein: CASGWEGGYEQYF. The full variable domain, in which reference TRBV5-6 and TRBJ2-7 provide the parts outside the CDR3, is DAGVTQSPTHLIKTRGQQVTLRCSPKSGHDTVSWYQQALGQGPQFIFQYYEEEERQRGNFPDRFSGHQFPNYSSELNVNALLLGDSALYLCASGWEGGYEQYFGPGTRLTVT.

CDR3 coding DNA: TGTGCCAGCTCACCACCGGTGAGTCACACCGGGGAGCTGTTTTTT. Its protein product is CASSPPVSHTGELFF. The chain couples TRBV18 to TRBJ2-2; D gene ambiguous. V lost 0 bases and J 3 bases, leaving 8 bases between the germline ends. This CDR3 comprises 15 residues. Germline-derived CDR1 and CDR2 are KGHSH and LQKENI.

The genes are TRBV4-2 and TRBJ1-6, with unresolved D. Deletions cut 2 bases from V and 6 bases from J, with 11 bases between. The CDR3 has 15 residues. Germline V gene data show CDR1 as LGHNA and CDR2 as YNFKEQ. The chain's CDR3 is CASSQSQAFNSPLHF. CDR3 coding DNA: TGTGCCAGCAGCCAATCTCAAGCGTTTAATTCACCCCTCCACTTT.

The chain links TRBV19 to TRBJ2-7, with D hard to call. The CDR3 is made up of 11 amino acids. Germline CDR1 reads LNHDA; CDR2 reads SQIVND (reference sequence). V lost 5 bases, J lost 5 bases, and 7 bases lay in between. CDR3 protein: CASSFLDEQYF. The CDR3 DNA reads as TGTGCCAGTAGTTTTCTTGACGAGCAGTACTTC.

This rearrangement joins TRBV6-1 to TRBJ2-3; TRBD2 matches 11 bases. V dropped 3 bases and J dropped 4; count of bases not matched to a gene: 3. Germline-derived CDR1 and CDR2 are MNHNS and SASEGT. The CDR3 consists of 15 residues. CDR3 bases: TGTGCCAGCAGTGATTCTAGCGGGGGGCCAGATACGCAGTATTTT. It codes for CASSDSSGGPDTQYF.

The chain couples TRBV29-1 to TRBJ2-1; no clear D. The CDR3 extends over 12 amino acids. V lost 3 bases and J lost 8, with 11 bases in between. Germline V gene data show CDR1 as SQVTM and CDR2 as ANQGSEA. For the CDR3, the DNA is TGCAGCGTTGACTATTCTGGAGATGAGCAGTTCTTC. Its translation: CSVDYSGDEQFF.

This chain joins TRBV4-2 and TRBJ2-2, with 9 nucleotides matching TRBD1. The CDR3 sequence is 18 residues long. CDR1 and CDR2 (germline): LGHNA, YNFKEQ. J gave up 5 bases and V 2 bases, and 12 bases lay outside the gene matches. The CDR3 is CASSQPQGQGTSTGELFF. CDR3 sequence (DNA): TGTGCCAGCAGCCAACCCCAAGGACAGGGGACTTCAACCGGGGAGCTGTTTTTT.

The chain links TRBV5-4 to TRBJ1-4, with 8 nucleotides matching TRBD1. The CDR3 length is 14 residues. Trimming took 5 bases from V and 7 from J; bases not matched to a gene: 7. Germline CDR1 and CDR2: SGHNT and YYREEE (reference sequence). The CDR3 protein is CASSPGQGTEKLFF. The CDR3 DNA is TGTGCCAGCAGTCCCGGACAGGGAACTGAAAAACTGTTTTTT.

The genes are TRBV6-1 and TRBJ1-1; possibly TRBD1 for D (5 bases). The CDR3 runs 13 residues. The V gene lost 7 bases and the J gene lost 1 base, with 10 bases spanning the gap. Germline V gene lookup returns CDR1 MNHNS and CDR2 SASEGT. CDR3 protein: CASTQGGNTEAFF. The DNA for the CDR3 is TGTGCCAGCACCCAGGGCGGGAACACTGAAGCTTTCTTT.

CDR3 bases: TGTGCCAGCAGCTATGTGGCGGGAGGGCCAGGTGAGCAGTTCTTC. It yields the protein CASSYVAGGPGEQFF. This sequence joins TRBV11-2 and TRBJ2-1; 9 nucleotides agree with TRBD2. The CDR3 runs to 15 residues. Trimming took 4 bases from V and 9 from J; bases not matched to a gene: 10. Per germline, CDR1 SGHAT and CDR2 FQNNGV.

V usage is TRBV11-2 and J usage is TRBJ1-5; 8 bases match TRBD1. Germline-derived CDR1 and CDR2 are SGHAT and FQNNGV. The V gene end was trimmed by 5 bases and the J gene end by 3 bases; junction bases not matched to a gene: 6. The CDR3 is 15 residues long. The DNA for the CDR3 is TGTGCCAGCAGCGTAATGACAGGGGACAATCAGCCCCAGCATTTT. This encodes CASSVMTGDNQPQHF.

The V gene is TRBV9, the J gene TRBJ1-3; 8 bases fit TRBD1. CDR3 size: 15 residues. CDR1 SGDLS and CDR2 YYNGEE come from the germline V gene. V lost 3 bases, J lost 2 bases, and 4 bases stayed unmatched. The CDR3: CASSGKQGAGNTIYF. Written as DNA, the CDR3 is TGTGCCAGCAGCGGCAAACAGGGGGCTGGAAACACCATATATTTT.

Regarding this clone: Its ends do not fully match the called genes, so a read error is possible. The chain is built from TRBV9 and TRBJ2-7, with D unclear. Germline CDR1 reads SGDLS; CDR2 reads YYNGEE. This CDR3 contains 11 residues. In nucleotides, the CDR3 is TGTGCCAGCAGCGCCCCTAGTCCCGTGAGCTTC. Translated: CASSAPSPVSF.

As for this clone: Other DNA sequences in the same sample also yield this CDR3. V and J are TRBV30 and TRBJ2-7; weak D call: TRBD1 (6 bases). The V end lost 0 bases, the J end lost 4 bases, and 7 bases lay between the germline ends. This CDR3 is built from 12 residues. CDR1 is GTSNPN and CDR2 is SVGIG in the germline V gene (reference sequence). The CDR3, as DNA: TGTGCCTGGAGTGTACAGGGTTACGAGCAGTACTTC. It is translated as CAWSVQGYEQYF.

The chain uses TRBV9 and TRBJ2-5; 8 nucleotides align to TRBD2. The CDR3 has 16 residues. CDR1 SGDLS and CDR2 YYNGEE come from the germline V gene. Trimming took 3 bases from V and 5 from J; bases not matched to a gene: 12. The CDR3 region is CASSGGVAGSGETQYF. Here the CDR3 DNA reads TGTGCCAGCAGCGGAGGAGTAGCGGGGTCCGGTGAGACCCAGTACTTC.